This TCR beta chain was sequenced in a study of blood T cells in healthy people across ages. Study conclusions and caveats: As age increased, TCR beta diversity per million T cells fell in a roughly linear fashion. It was the long-lived donors that had more naive CD4+ cells and higher diversity than aged donors.

V gave up 6 bases and J gave up 1 base; unmatched junction bases: 4. The CDR3 is 13 amino acids. Germline CDR1 SQVTM, CDR2 ANQGSEA. Combining a sample-barcoded 5' primer with a J-beta primer mix, a second PCR ran for 7 to 11 cycles. TCRdb re-derived calls from the 5' RACE reads in MiXCR, one entry per CDR3 protein. The sample consists of 1.5 million to 2 million distinct CDR3 sequences, about 30% of them appearing once. A note on this clonotype: Its target is unknown.

The chain couples TRBV29-1 to TRBJ1-2; 8 bases are shared with TRBD1. Material: blood. The sequence was collected from a woman in her 30s in good health. CDR3 residues: CSVSTGVNYGYTF. The CDR3 coding sequence is TGCAGCGTATCGACAGGGGTTAACTATGGCTACACCTTC. Full variable domain (outside the CDR3, taken from reference TRBV29-1 and TRBJ1-2): SAVISQKPSRDICQRGTSLTIQCQVDSQVTMMFWYRQQPGQSLTLIATANQGSEATYESGFVIDKFPISRPNLTFSTLTVSNMSPEDSSIYLCSVSTGVNYGYTFGSGTRLTVV.